The T cell receptor beta chain described here comes from a study of shared clonotypes between healthy human individuals. Study-wide context: The donor pool was made up of two women and a few men aged 18 to 49.

Sequenced by immunoSEQ multiplex PCR; TCRdb stores in-frame clones only, minus some. Of about 520,000 clones in the sample, over 70% were seen once. Study-wide results and limits: Blood alone was sampled, and tissue repertoires likely differ.

About this clone itself: Antigen unknown.

This CDR3 comprises 15 residues. Germline V gene data show CDR1 as SGHKS and CDR2 as YYEKEE (reference sequence). The V and J ends lost 4 bases and 0 bases respectively, with 11 bases between them. Genomic DNA for unsorted samples, which was extracted with the QIAamp DNA Blood Mini kit, came from 81 million or so PBMCs. The chain carries TRBV5-5 and TRBJ2-1, with TRBD1 as a possible D gene (5 bases). This receptor was taken from a woman aged 40-49 years in good health. Some clones in this sample may be carry-over from other donors' samples. The sample taken for sequencing was PBMCs. CDR3 DNA sequence: TGTGCCAGCAGCCTAGAGACAGTCTCCTACAATGAGCAGTTCTTC. Its protein product is CASSLETVSYNEQFF.